A selection of T cell receptor beta chains follows, all from one sample in a study of CD8+CD57+ T cells in acquired aplastic anemia. TCRdb redid the calling of the reads with MiXCR, one entry per CDR3 protein. The data hold more than 150,000 distinct CDR3 sequences, with approximately 51% observed a single time. The sequenced sample was sorted CD4+, CD8+, or CD8+CD57+ T cells (not recorded which) from PBMCs. These receptors all come from a human donor with aplastic anemia. CDR3s include the opening cysteine and the closing phenylalanine or tryptophan. The D gene is left open where the match is weak.

d_gene: TRBD1
v_gene: TRBV2
j_gene: TRBJ1-1
CDR3aa: CASSEAGRGQTEAFF

d_gene: .
v_gene: TRBV19
j_gene: .
CDR3aa: CASREGSGLYEQFF

d_gene: TRBD2
v_gene: TRBV2
j_gene: TRBJ2-1
CDR3aa: CASSRNSGTNNEQFF

d_gene: .
v_gene: TRBV29-1
j_gene: TRBJ1-1
CDR3aa: CSVGGRGDTEAFF

d_gene: .
v_gene: TRBV6-4
j_gene: TRBJ1-5
CDR3aa: CASSDVAQHF

d_gene: .
v_gene: TRBV10-3
j_gene: TRBJ2-1
CDR3aa: CAISLLAEQFF

d_gene: .
v_gene: TRBV6-2/TRBV6-3
j_gene: TRBJ1-1
CDR3aa: CASNHGQFAEAFF

d_gene: TRBD1
v_gene: TRBV6-1
j_gene: TRBJ1-4
CDR3aa: CASSDRTGEGKLFF

d_gene: .
v_gene: TRBV25-1
j_gene: TRBJ2-7
CDR3aa: CASSESQSGREQYF

d_gene: .
v_gene: TRBV9
j_gene: TRBJ2-6
CDR3aa: CASSLGDSGANVLTF

d_gene: .
v_gene: TRBV12-3/TRBV12-4
j_gene: TRBJ1-2
CDR3aa: CASSGTDNYGYTF

d_gene: .
v_gene: TRBV19
j_gene: TRBJ1-3
CDR3aa: CASSMEAGNTIYF

d_gene: .
v_gene: TRBV15
j_gene: TRBJ2-3
CDR3aa: CATSRTPGPIPGDTQYF

d_gene: TRBD1
v_gene: TRBV19
j_gene: TRBJ1-1
CDR3aa: CASSIRDRMNTEAFF

d_gene: .
v_gene: TRBV19
j_gene: TRBJ1-5
CDR3aa: CASSRQVGGSNQPQHF

d_gene: TRBD1
v_gene: TRBV13
j_gene: TRBJ1-5
CDR3aa: CASSYAGGQPQHF

d_gene: .
v_gene: TRBV7-8
j_gene: TRBJ1-4
CDR3aa: CASSLKVPEKLFF

d_gene: .
v_gene: TRBV25-1
j_gene: TRBJ2-7
CDR3aa: CASSYSVKGGTYEQYF

d_gene: .
v_gene: TRBV5-1
j_gene: TRBJ2-7
CDR3aa: CASSLELGREQYF

d_gene: TRBD1
v_gene: TRBV29-1
j_gene: TRBJ1-2
CDR3aa: CSVPPTGTDGYTF

d_gene: .
v_gene: TRBV4-1
j_gene: TRBJ1-4
CDR3aa: CASSQRQNEKLFF

d_gene: .
v_gene: TRBV10-3
j_gene: TRBJ2-7
CDR3aa: CAISAERGEQYF

d_gene: .
v_gene: TRBV19
j_gene: TRBJ1-2
CDR3aa: CASSRAGYGGYTF

d_gene: TRBD2
v_gene: TRBV5-1
j_gene: TRBJ2-6
CDR3aa: CASSLVLAGLSEANVLTF

d_gene: TRBD1
v_gene: TRBV12-3/TRBV12-4
j_gene: TRBJ1-2
CDR3aa: CASSFDRVTFGTF

d_gene: .
v_gene: TRBV19
j_gene: TRBJ1-2
CDR3aa: CASSEASQSYYGYTF

d_gene: TRBD2
v_gene: TRBV7-3
j_gene: TRBJ2-3
CDR3aa: CASSRTSASTDTQYF

d_gene: TRBD1
v_gene: TRBV7-9
j_gene: TRBJ1-1
CDR3aa: CASRGTGLAFF

d_gene: TRBD2
v_gene: TRBV20-1
j_gene: TRBJ2-5
CDR3aa: CSARDFVVPSGSSTQYF

d_gene: TRBD1
v_gene: TRBV6-2/TRBV6-3
j_gene: TRBJ1-5
CDR3aa: CASSYTGADQPQHF

d_gene: .
v_gene: TRBV15
j_gene: TRBJ1-4
CDR3aa: CATSVHRGEKLFF

d_gene: .
v_gene: TRBV27
j_gene: TRBJ2-7
CDR3aa: CASSLATGSEYEQYF

d_gene: TRBD1
v_gene: TRBV24-1
j_gene: TRBJ1-1
CDR3aa: CATSDLPGTGDVATEASF

d_gene: TRBD1
v_gene: TRBV15
j_gene: TRBJ1-2
CDR3aa: CATSALQGRGSNGYTF

d_gene: TRBD2
v_gene: TRBV12-3/TRBV12-4
j_gene: TRBJ2-1
CDR3aa: CASSLALAGVNEQFF

d_gene: .
v_gene: TRBV13
j_gene: TRBJ2-3
CDR3aa: CASSLGMSTDTQYF

d_gene: .
v_gene: TRBV10-3
j_gene: TRBJ2-1
CDR3aa: CAISEGNEQFF

d_gene: TRBD2
v_gene: TRBV19
j_gene: TRBJ2-5
CDR3aa: CASSIKAGLRETQYF

d_gene: .
v_gene: TRBV7-2
j_gene: TRBJ2-1
CDR3aa: CASSLARWNEQFF

d_gene: .
v_gene: TRBV6-1
j_gene: TRBJ2-7
CDR3aa: CASRNLEGGAYEQYF

d_gene: TRBD1
v_gene: TRBV10-1
j_gene: TRBJ2-7
CDR3aa: CASSVKGPNPSRDRGLYEQYF

d_gene: .
v_gene: TRBV25-1
j_gene: TRBJ2-7
CDR3aa: CASRDYTDEQYF

d_gene: TRBD2
v_gene: TRBV5-6
j_gene: TRBJ2-1
CDR3aa: CASSLGTRLYNEQFF

d_gene: TRBD1
v_gene: TRBV19
j_gene: TRBJ2-7
CDR3aa: CASSARDRGREQYF

d_gene: .
v_gene: TRBV10-3
j_gene: TRBJ1-1
CDR3aa: CAISARETNTEAFF

d_gene: .
v_gene: TRBV15
j_gene: TRBJ2-3
CDR3aa: CATSSFPDTQYF

d_gene: .
v_gene: TRBV20-1
j_gene: TRBJ1-2
CDR3aa: CSARTGVVGYTF

d_gene: .
v_gene: TRBV19
j_gene: TRBJ2-1
CDR3aa: CASSIAWYGENEQFF

d_gene: .
v_gene: TRBV12-3/TRBV12-4
j_gene: TRBJ1-5
CDR3aa: CASSKVGPQHF

d_gene: .
v_gene: TRBV4-2
j_gene: TRBJ2-3
CDR3aa: CASSQAFTDTQYF

d_gene: .
v_gene: TRBV12-3/TRBV12-4
j_gene: TRBJ2-6
CDR3aa: CASSPHTPGANVLTF

d_gene: .
v_gene: TRBV9
j_gene: TRBJ2-7
CDR3aa: CASTPGTIPYEQYF

d_gene: TRBD1
v_gene: TRBV5-1
j_gene: TRBJ2-7
CDR3aa: CASSRTGDSEATYEQYF